This T cell receptor beta chain was captured by sequencing in a study of T cells in tumors after PD-1 blockade. Study-level background: Patients received pembrolizumab 200 mg every 3 weeks or cemiplimab 350 mg every 2 weeks.

Looked up from germline, CDR1 is MDHEN and CDR2 is SYDVKM. V was clipped by 6 bases and J by 1 base; unmatched bases: 6. This CDR3 comprises 16 residues. Repertoires were generated with immunoSEQ multiplex PCR, while TCRdb's copy carries only in-frame clones and drops some. Of around 45,000 clones detected, more than 60% appear once; the ten largest clones hold around 9.3%. This chain joins TRBV28 and TRBJ1-5, with 10 bases lining up with TRBD1. This sequence originates from a human donor with advanced basal cell or squamous cell carcinoma (not recorded which). The specimen comprised PBMCs, sampled before anti-PD-1 therapy. The CDR3 loop reads CASSSTGGISNQPQHF. Written as DNA, the CDR3 is TGTGCCAGCAGCTCGACAGGGGGCATCAGCAATCAGCCCCAGCATTTT.